The 4 T cell receptor beta chains below were found in one sample sequenced in a study of blood T cell repertoires in COVID-19. The method was immunoSEQ multiplex PCR; TCRdb's version includes in-frame clones alone and lacks a portion of them. Altogether around 140,000 clones are present, 85% to 90% being singletons, with the ten largest covering around 11%. Sequencing was carried out using PBMCs or T cells enriched from blood (not recorded which). These receptor sequences come from a man in his 60s who had recovered from COVID-19.

The chain recombines TRBV5-4 with TRBJ2-2; a possible D gene is TRBD2 (6 bases). CDR3 length equals 14 residues. Trimming pared 4 bases from V and 6 bases from J, leaving 13 bases between. Germline V CDR1 and CDR2: SGHNT, YYREEE (reference sequence). CDR3: CASSPGPGAGELFF. CDR3 sequence (DNA): TGTGCCAGCAGCCCCGGGCCGGGGGCCGGGGAGCTGTTTTTT.

The gene calls are TRBV5-1 and TRBJ2-2; 12 nucleotides line up with TRBD2. CDR1 and CDR2 from the germline V gene are SGHRS and YFSETQ. Germline trimming cut 1 base from V and 5 bases from J; bases unmatched to any gene: 6. This CDR3 is built from 17 residues. The DNA of the CDR3 is TGCGCCAGCAGCTTGCTAGCGGGGGGGCCGCGGACCGGGGAGCTGTTTTTT. Protein: CASSLLAGGPRTGELFF.

V gene TRBV4-1 combines with J gene TRBJ1-2, with D maybe TRBD1 (6 bases). CDR1 MGHRA and CDR2 YSYEKL come from the germline V gene. The V end was cut by 4 bases, the J end by 2 bases, with 14 bases between. CDR3 length equals 15 residues. The CDR3 sequence: CASSPQTGLNYGYTF. CDR3 nucleotides: TGCGCCAGCAGCCCACAGACAGGATTAAACTATGGCTACACCTTC.

The V and J genes are TRBV6-5 and TRBJ1-5, with TRBD1 matching 7 bases. CDR1 is MNHEY and CDR2 is SVGAGI in the germline V gene. V lost 6 bases and J lost 3; bases outside the gene matches: 8. CDR3 size: 15 residues. This chain's CDR3 is CASSHPTGNNQPQHF. The CDR3 DNA sequence: TGTGCCAGCAGCCACCCGACAGGGAACAATCAGCCCCAGCATTTT.